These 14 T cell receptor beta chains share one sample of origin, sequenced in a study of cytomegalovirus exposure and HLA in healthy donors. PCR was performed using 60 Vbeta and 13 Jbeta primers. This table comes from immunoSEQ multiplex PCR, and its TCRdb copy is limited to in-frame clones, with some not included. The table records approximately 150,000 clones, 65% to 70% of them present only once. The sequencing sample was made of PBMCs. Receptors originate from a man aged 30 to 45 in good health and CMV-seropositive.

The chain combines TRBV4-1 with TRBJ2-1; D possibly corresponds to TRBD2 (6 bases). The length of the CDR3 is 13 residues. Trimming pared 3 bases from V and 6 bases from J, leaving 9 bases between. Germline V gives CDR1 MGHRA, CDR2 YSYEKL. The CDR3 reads CASSQGGGNEQFF. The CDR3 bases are TGCGCCAGCAGCCAGGGGGGAGGCAATGAGCAGTTCTTC.

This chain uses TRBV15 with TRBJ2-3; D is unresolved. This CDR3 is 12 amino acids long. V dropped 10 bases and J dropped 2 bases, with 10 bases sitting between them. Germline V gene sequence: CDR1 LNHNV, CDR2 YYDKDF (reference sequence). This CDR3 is CAIVPYTDTQYF. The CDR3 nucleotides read TGTGCCATCGTCCCTTACACAGATACGCAGTATTTT.

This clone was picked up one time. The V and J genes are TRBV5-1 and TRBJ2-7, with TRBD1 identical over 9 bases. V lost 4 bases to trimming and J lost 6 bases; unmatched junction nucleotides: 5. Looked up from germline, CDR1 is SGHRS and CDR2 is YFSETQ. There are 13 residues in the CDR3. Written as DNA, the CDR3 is TGCGCCAGCAGCGTGGGACAGGGTGGCGAGCAGTACTTC. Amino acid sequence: CASSVGQGGEQYF.

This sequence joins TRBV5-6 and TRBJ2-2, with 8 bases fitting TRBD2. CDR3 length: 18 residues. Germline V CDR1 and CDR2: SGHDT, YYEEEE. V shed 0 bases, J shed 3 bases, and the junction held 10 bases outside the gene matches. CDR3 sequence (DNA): TGTGCCAGCAGCTTGGAGGCGGGGCGGGAGGTTTACACCGGGGAGCTGTTTTTT. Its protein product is CASSLEAGREVYTGELFF.

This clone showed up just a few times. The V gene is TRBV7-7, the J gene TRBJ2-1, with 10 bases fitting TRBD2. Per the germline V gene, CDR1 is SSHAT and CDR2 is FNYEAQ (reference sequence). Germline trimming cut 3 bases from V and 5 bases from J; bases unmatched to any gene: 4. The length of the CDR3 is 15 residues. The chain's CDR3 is CASSFTSGVNNEQFF. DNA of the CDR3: TGTGCCAGCAGCTTCACTAGCGGGGTAAACAATGAGCAGTTCTTC. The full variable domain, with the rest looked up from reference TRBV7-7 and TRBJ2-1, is GAGVSQSPRYKVTKRGQDVTLRCDPISSHATLYWYQQALGQGPEFLTYFNYEAQPDKSGLPSDRFSAERPEGSISTLTIQRTEQRDSAMYRCASSFTSGVNNEQFFGPGTRLTVL.

CDR3 DNA sequence: TGTGCCAGCTCAAACAGCGGGAGGGCCTCCGATGAGCAGTTCTTC. Its protein product is CASSNSGRASDEQFF. The J gene is TRBJ2-1, the V gene TRBV18; the match to TRBD2 covers 10 bases. After removal of 5 bases from V and 8 bases from J, the junction contained 9 bases not matched to a gene. The CDR3 is 15 amino acids. CDR1 and CDR2 from the germline V gene are KGHSH and LQKENI.

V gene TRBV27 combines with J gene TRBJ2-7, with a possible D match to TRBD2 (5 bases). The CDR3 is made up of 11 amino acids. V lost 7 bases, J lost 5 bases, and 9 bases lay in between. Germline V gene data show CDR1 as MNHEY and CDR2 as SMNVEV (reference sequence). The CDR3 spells CASTSRDEQYF. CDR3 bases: TGTGCCAGCACCTCGAGGGACGAGCAGTACTTC.

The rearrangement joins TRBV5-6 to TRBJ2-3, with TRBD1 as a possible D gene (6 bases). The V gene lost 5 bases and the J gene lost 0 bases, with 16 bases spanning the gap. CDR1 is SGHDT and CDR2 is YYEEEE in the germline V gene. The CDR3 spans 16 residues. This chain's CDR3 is CASRGLGGKSTDTQYF. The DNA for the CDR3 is TGTGCCAGCAGAGGGTTAGGGGGAAAGAGCACAGATACGCAGTATTTT.

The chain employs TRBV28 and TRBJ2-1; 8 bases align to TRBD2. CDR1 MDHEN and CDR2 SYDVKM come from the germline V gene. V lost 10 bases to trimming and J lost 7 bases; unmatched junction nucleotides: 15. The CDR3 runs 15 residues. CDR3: CATSGGGGKDNEQFF. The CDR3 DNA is TGTGCCACCTCGGGGGGGGGCGGGAAGGATAATGAGCAGTTCTTC.

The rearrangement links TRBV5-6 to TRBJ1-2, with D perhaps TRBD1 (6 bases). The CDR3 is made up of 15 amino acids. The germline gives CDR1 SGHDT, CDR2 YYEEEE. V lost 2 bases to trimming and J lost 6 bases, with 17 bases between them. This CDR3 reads CASSFLSRGWDGYTF. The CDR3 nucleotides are TGTGCCAGCAGCTTTCTATCCAGGGGCTGGGATGGCTACACCTTC.

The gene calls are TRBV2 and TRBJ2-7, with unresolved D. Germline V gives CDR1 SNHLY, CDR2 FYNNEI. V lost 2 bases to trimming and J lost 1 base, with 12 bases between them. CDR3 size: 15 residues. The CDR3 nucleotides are TGTGCCAGCAGTGAATTAGTTACGGTGTCCTACGAGCAGTACTTC. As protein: CASSELVTVSYEQYF.

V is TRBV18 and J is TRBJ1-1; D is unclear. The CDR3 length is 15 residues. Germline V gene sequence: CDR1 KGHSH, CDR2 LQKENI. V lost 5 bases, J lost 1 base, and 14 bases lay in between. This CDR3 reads CASSIMERGNTEAFF. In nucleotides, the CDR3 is TGTGCCAGCTCAATAATGGAGCGCGGGAACACTGAAGCTTTCTTT.

In nucleotides, the CDR3 is TGTGCCAGCAGTTTAACAGGGACGACAGATACGCAGTATTTT. It codes for CASSLTGTTDTQYF. This chain uses TRBV27 with TRBJ2-3; possibly TRBD1 for D (6 bases). The CDR3 is made up of 14 amino acids. The V gene lost 2 bases and the J gene lost 3 bases, with 9 bases spanning the gap. Germline CDR1 and CDR2: MNHEY and SMNVEV (reference sequence).

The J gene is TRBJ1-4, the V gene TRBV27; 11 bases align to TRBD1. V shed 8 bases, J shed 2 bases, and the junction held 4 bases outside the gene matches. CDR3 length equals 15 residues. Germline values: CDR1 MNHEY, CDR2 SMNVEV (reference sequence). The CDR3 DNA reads TGTGCCAGCCGGACAGGGGGCGCGACTAATGAAAAACTGTTTTTT. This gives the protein CASRTGGATNEKLFF.